Each of the 24 T cell receptor beta chains below was sequenced from the same sample in a study of OX40 agonist ivuxolimab in advanced cancers. Assay: immunoSEQ multiplex PCR; the TCRdb copy retains only in-frame clones and omits some. The table shows some 50,000 clones, with 65% to 90% occurring only once. The specimen was CD4+ or CD8+ T cells sorted from blood, collected in a trial of the OX40 agonist ivuxolimab. The source is an adult with an advanced solid tumor such as melanoma, head and neck, liver or kidney cancer.

The chain has TRBV5-8 and TRBJ1-2, with D possibly being TRBD1 (5 bases). This CDR3 has 15 amino acids. The germline V gene encodes CDR1 SGHTS and CDR2 YDEGEE. Trimming stripped 3 bases from V and 5 bases from J, with 17 bases between. The CDR3 coding sequence is TGTGCCAGCAGCTGGAGCCGACAGATGGGGTATGGCTACACCTTC. Translating it yields CASSWSRQMGYGYTF.

This chain joins TRBV30 and TRBJ1-5; no firm D call. CDR1 is GTSNPN, CDR2 SVGIG, per germline (reference sequence). The CDR3 totals 14 residues. Trimming took off 2 bases at V and 4 bases at J, with 12 bases between the two ends. The CDR3 spells CAWSKGQPNQPQHF. The CDR3 DNA reads TGTGCCTGGAGTAAGGGCCAGCCTAATCAGCCCCAGCATTTT.

Details on this clone: One end of the junction fails to match germline, which may point to a read error. The V and J genes are TRBV14 and TRBJ2-7; 9 nucleotides agree with TRBD2. CDR1 SGHDN and CDR2 FVKESK come from the germline V gene. The CDR3 has 12 amino acids. CDR3 amino acids: CATSGGPYEQYF. The DNA for the CDR3 is TGTGCCACCAGCGGGGGGCCCTACGAGCAGTACTTC. Full variable domain (outside the CDR3, taken from reference TRBV14 and TRBJ2-7): EAGVTQFPSHSVIEKGQTVTLRCDPISGHDNLYWYRRVMGKEIKFLLHFVKESKQDESGMPNNRFLAERTGGTYSTLKVQPAELEDSGVYFCATSGGPYEQYFGPGTRLTVT.

This chain uses TRBV7-2 with TRBJ2-1; 11 bases are shared with TRBD2. J gave up 7 bases and V 5 bases, and 10 bases lay outside the gene matches. This CDR3 contains 16 residues. The V gene's germline CDR1 is SGHTA and CDR2 FQGNSA. In nucleotides, the CDR3 is TGTGCCAGCAGCGTTAGCGGGGGGGATTTTGGGAATGAGCAGTTCTTC. This codes for CASSVSGGDFGNEQFF.

V is TRBV27 and J is TRBJ1-5; no firm D call. The V end lost 7 bases, the J end lost 2 bases, and 9 bases lay between the germline ends. This CDR3 contains 13 residues. From germline, CDR1 is MNHEY and CDR2 SMNVEV (reference sequence). CDR3: CASKIWRNQPQHF. CDR3 in DNA: TGTGCCAGCAAGATTTGGCGCAATCAGCCCCAGCATTTT.

CDR3: CASSTGGTDLYEQYF. CDR3 nucleotide sequence: TGTGCCAGCAGTACGGGGGGGACGGACCTTTACGAGCAGTACTTC. J is TRBJ2-7 and V is TRBV6-6; 8 positions agree with TRBD2. The CDR3 runs to 15 residues. After removal of 5 bases from V and 4 bases from J, the junction contained 10 bases not matched to a gene. Germline-derived CDR1 and CDR2 are MNHNY and SVGAGI (reference sequence).

In this sample, this clone turned up a few times. J is TRBJ1-1 and V is TRBV7-2; 8 bases are shared with TRBD1. The germline CDR1 and CDR2 sequences are SGHTA and FQGNSA. CDR3 length: 15 amino acids. The V segment lost 3 bases and the J segment 7 bases; nucleotides outside the gene matches: 10. CDR3 sequence reads: CASSFKQGAGYEAFF. The CDR3 DNA reads as TGTGCCAGCAGCTTTAAGCAGGGGGCCGGTTATGAAGCTTTCTTT.

The V gene is TRBV7-2, the J gene TRBJ2-5, with D hard to call. The CDR3 length is 11 residues. The V end lost 1 base, the J end lost 13 bases, and 10 bases lay between the germline ends. CDR1 and CDR2 from the germline V gene are SGHTA and FQGNSA. This chain's CDR3 is CASSLVGPWYF. CDR3 DNA sequence: TGTGCCAGCAGCTTAGTCGGGCCTTGGTACTTC.

The rearrangement uses TRBV6-4 and TRBJ1-2; D not resolved. The germline CDR1 and CDR2 sequences are MRHNA and SNTAGT. The V end lost 7 bases, the J end lost 4 bases, and 7 bases lay between the germline ends. This CDR3 comprises 11 residues. The CDR3 spells CASKGSYGYTF. CDR3 DNA sequence: TGTGCCAGCAAGGGCAGCTATGGCTACACCTTC.

This clone was seen just once. This chain links TRBV5-4 with TRBJ2-2, with D hard to call. The CDR3 is 13 residues long. The V end lost 0 bases, the J end lost 5 bases, and 5 bases lay between the germline ends. Per germline, CDR1 SGHNT and CDR2 YYREEE (reference sequence). In DNA form, the CDR3 reads TGTGCCAGCAGCTTGGACGGGACCGGGGAGCTGTTTTTT. Protein product: CASSLDGTGELFF.

This clone has more than one count but fewer than ten. The chain links TRBV11-2 to TRBJ2-3, with D perhaps TRBD1 or TRBD2 (5 bases each). The CDR3 runs to 14 residues. Germline values: CDR1 SGHAT, CDR2 FQNNGV. V lost 5 bases, J lost 3 bases, and 12 bases lay in between. The CDR3 DNA is TGTGCCAGCAGCCCCGGGGCATGGACAGATACGCAGTATTTT. It is translated as CASSPGAWTDTQYF.

The gene calls are TRBV5-1 and TRBJ2-1; weak D call: TRBD2 (6 bases). Trimming left V 4 bases short and J 5 bases short, with 16 bases between. Germline-derived CDR1 and CDR2 are SGHRS and YFSETQ. The CDR3 spans 15 residues. CDR3 protein: CASSRRGDANNEQFF. The CDR3 coding sequence is TGCGCCAGCAGCAGGCGCGGGGACGCTAACAATGAGCAGTTCTTC.

The chain uses TRBV4-3 and TRBJ1-1; D unclear. This CDR3 comprises 15 residues. Per the germline V gene, CDR1 is LGHNA and CDR2 is YSLEER. The V gene lost 3 bases and the J gene lost 7 bases, with 18 bases spanning the gap. CDR3 residues: CASSHDPTGSLEAFF. The DNA for the CDR3 is TGCGCCAGCAGCCATGACCCCACGGGATCACTTGAAGCTTTCTTT.

The gene calls are TRBV7-2 and TRBJ2-1; 9 bases match TRBD2. In germline, CDR1 is SGHTA, CDR2 FQGNSA. After removal of 4 bases from V and 8 bases from J, the junction contained 9 bases not matched to a gene. The CDR3 consists of 15 residues. Here the CDR3 DNA reads TGTGCCAGCAGCTCGAGACTAGCGGCGAGGGATGAGCAGTTCTTC. Protein: CASSSRLAARDEQFF.

With respect to this clone: The sample holds other DNA sequences that translate to the same CDR3. The CDR3 reads CSASSLYGYTF. The DNA for the CDR3 is TGCAGTGCTTCCTCACTGTATGGCTACACCTTC. The rearrangement joins TRBV20-1 to TRBJ1-2; no clear D gene. Trimming left V 5 bases short and J 5 bases short, with 9 bases between. Germline lookup yields CDR1 DFQATT and CDR2 SNEGSKA (reference sequence). The CDR3 has 11 residues.

V usage is TRBV5-8 and J usage is TRBJ1-4; TRBD1 agrees at 7 bases. CDR1 is SGHTS and CDR2 is YDEGEE in the germline V gene. With V trimmed by 4 bases and J by 4 bases, 13 bases remained unmatched. The CDR3 sequence is 17 residues long. CDR3: CASSLLPTRDSNEKLFF. CDR3 bases: TGTGCCAGCAGCCTCCTCCCCACCCGGGACAGTAATGAAAAACTGTTTTTT.

V and J are TRBV6-5 and TRBJ1-2, with 7 bases that match TRBD1. Germline loops: CDR1 MNHEY, CDR2 SVGAGI. This CDR3 has 15 residues. J gave up 4 bases and V 4 bases, and 9 bases lay outside the gene matches. CDR3 coding DNA: TGTGCCAGCAGTTCCCTAATGACAGGGACCTATGGCTACACCTTC. This encodes CASSSLMTGTYGYTF.

The genes are TRBV2 and TRBJ2-7, with 8 nucleotides matching TRBD1. The CDR3 is made up of 12 amino acids. CDR1 and CDR2 (germline): SNHLY, FYNNEI. Trimming at V came to 11 bases and at J to 1 base, leaving 4 bases not matched to a gene. In DNA, the CDR3 is TGTGCCGGCGGACAGGGTTCCTACGAGCAGTACTTC. It yields the protein CAGGQGSYEQYF. The whole variable domain, filled in from reference TRBV2 and TRBJ2-7, reads EPEVTQTPSHQVTQMGQEVILRCVPISNHLYFYWYRQILGQKVEFLVSFYNNEISEKSEIFDDQFSVERPDGSNFTLKIRSTKLEDSAMYFCAGGQGSYEQYFGPGTRLTVT.

The chain recombines TRBV25-1 with TRBJ1-1, with no clear D. Trimming took off 1 base at V and 4 bases at J, with 13 bases between the two ends. CDR1 and CDR2 (germline): MGHDK, SYGVNS. The CDR3 sequence is 15 residues long. CDR3 sequence (DNA): TGTGCCAGCAGTGAATTGGAGGCGTTTGCCACTGAAGCTTTCTTT. It codes for CASSELEAFATEAFF.

This sequence joins TRBV6-5 and TRBJ1-1, with D perhaps TRBD1 (5 bases). Germline V gives CDR1 MNHEY, CDR2 SVGAGI. CDR3 length: 13 amino acids. V shed 4 bases and J shed 8 bases, with 14 bases lying between them. This CDR3 reads CASSSTVAREAFF. In nucleotides, the CDR3 is TGTGCCAGCAGTTCGACAGTGGCCCGGGAAGCTTTCTTT.

The chain links TRBV5-8 to TRBJ2-1; the match to TRBD2 covers 12 bases. The CDR3 length is 17 residues. CDR1 and CDR2 from the germline V gene are SGHTS and YDEGEE. V lost 5 bases to trimming and J lost 5 bases; unmatched junction nucleotides: 11. CDR3 DNA sequence: TGTGCCAGCAGGTGGGGTCTAGCGGGAGGGCCGGACAATGAGCAGTTCTTC. This codes for CASRWGLAGGPDNEQFF.

The chain employs TRBV7-2 and TRBJ2-7; the match to TRBD1 covers 7 bases. Germline loops: CDR1 SGHTA, CDR2 FQGNSA. There are 16 residues in the CDR3. With V trimmed by 2 bases and J by 7 bases, 14 bases remained unmatched. The CDR3 nucleotides are TGTGCCAGCAGCTTACGGCAGGTTCGAGGGGGCGGGGAGCAGTACTTC. Its translation: CASSLRQVRGGGEQYF.

V and J are TRBV5-1 and TRBJ2-5; possibly TRBD1 for D (5 bases). The end of the DNA fits TRBJ2-7 better, so the J call may be wrong. Germline V gives CDR1 SGHRS, CDR2 YFSETQ. The CDR3 runs 17 residues. The CDR3 DNA follows: TGCGCCAGCAGCTTGACGGCAGGGCTCAAGGATACCTACGAGCAGTACTTC. Translated: CASSLTAGLKDTYEQYF.

Only one count was recorded for this clone. This chain connects TRBV27 to TRBJ1-5; D is undetermined. This CDR3 comprises 12 residues. Trimming took off 7 bases at V and 11 bases at J, with 15 bases between the two ends. Germline-derived CDR1 and CDR2 are MNHEY and SMNVEV (reference sequence). The CDR3 here is CASTTEGGAQHF. CDR3 DNA: TGTGCCAGCACTACCGAAGGTGGGGCCCAGCATTTT.